These 3 T cell receptor beta chains came from one sample sequenced in a study of T cell changes during pregnancy in multiple sclerosis. Some clones are missing from TCRdb's copy, which holds only in-frame ones; the method was immunoSEQ multiplex PCR. The table lists 52,000 or so clones, 90% of them singletons. The material was CD4+ T cells from peripheral blood mononuclear cells, obtained in the first trimester of pregnancy. The source is a female donor with multiple sclerosis, enrolled in a pregnancy study.

The chain has TRBV10-3 and TRBJ1-1; 7 nucleotides align to TRBD1. CDR1 is ENHRY, CDR2 SYGVKD, per germline. Losses at the gene ends were 7 bases for V and 1 base for J; bases not matched to a gene: 6. The CDR3 totals 14 residues. Written as DNA, the CDR3 is TGTGCCATCACCGAGACAGGGACGAACACTGAAGCTTTCTTT. Its translation: CAITETGTNTEAFF.

The rearrangement joins TRBV2 to TRBJ2-1; 11 bases agree with TRBD2. The CDR3 extends over 15 amino acids. Germline CDR1 is SNHLY and CDR2 is FYNNEI. V shed 6 bases and J 7 bases; nucleotides not matched to a gene: 8. The CDR3 DNA is TGTGCCAGCAGCGAACTAGCGGGAGTGTCTAATGAGCAGTTCTTC. Encoded protein: CASSELAGVSNEQFF.

This clone has just one count. The rearrangement uses TRBV15 and TRBJ2-1; 9 bases line up with TRBD1. V shed 2 bases and J 0 bases; nucleotides not matched to a gene: 2. This CDR3 comprises 16 residues. Germline lookup yields CDR1 LNHNV and CDR2 YYDKDF (reference sequence). The CDR3 bases are TGTGCCACCAGCAGACTGACAGGGGGCTCCTACAATGAGCAGTTCTTC. It codes for CATSRLTGGSYNEQFF.